The 30 T cell receptor beta chains below were found in one sample sequenced in a study of cytomegalovirus exposure and HLA in healthy donors (dated by TCRdb to between 2016 and 2019). Libraries were prepared through the immunoSEQ multiplex PCR assay. For the multiplex PCR, a mixture combining 60 forward primers for TCR Vbeta segments and 13 reverse primers for TCR Jbeta segments was used. This is the immuneACCESS table as TCRdb keeps it, with only in-frame sequences that have V and J called. A part of the clones is gone; compared with another copy, unresolved V genes explain less than half, and the rest is unexplained. The sample table lists more than 110,000 clones, around 80% of them with a count of one. The ten largest account for less than 1.5% of the sample. The sequencing input was PBMCs. Receptors were obtained from a male donor in good health and CMV-seropositive.

This clone was observed once. The chain uses TRBV11-2 and TRBJ2-5; TRBD1 matches 7 bases. The germline gives CDR1 SGHAT, CDR2 FQNNGV. The CDR3 covers 13 residues. V trimming: 3 bases; J trimming: 5 bases; junction bases outside the gene matches: 3. CDR3 in DNA: TGTGCCAGCAGCTTGAACAGGGGTGAGACCCAGTACTTC. Translated: CASSLNRGETQYF.

J is TRBJ2-1 and V is TRBV4-2; 14 bases are shared with TRBD2. V lost 4 bases and J lost 9; bases outside the gene matches: 8. The CDR3 runs to 16 residues. Germline loops: CDR1 LGHNA, CDR2 YNFKEQ. CDR3 DNA: TGTGCCAGCAGCCCCGGGACTAGCGGGAGTGCGAGTGAGCAGTTCTTC. Protein sequence: CASSPGTSGSASEQFF.

A single count supports this clone. This sequence joins TRBV6-1 and TRBJ1-5, with 9 positions matching TRBD1. This CDR3 is 15 amino acids long. The ends lost 4 bases at V and 4 bases at J; junction bases unmatched: 5. Germline V gives CDR1 MNHNS, CDR2 SASEGT. CDR3 region: CASSVGTGWNQPQHF. In nucleotides, the CDR3 is TGTGCCAGCAGTGTCGGGACAGGGTGGAATCAGCCCCAGCATTTT.

The chain couples TRBV28 to TRBJ2-5; D may be TRBD2 (5 bases). The CDR3 has 16 residues. CDR1 and CDR2 (germline): MDHEN, SYDVKM. The V end was cut by 5 bases, the J end by 1 base, with 17 bases between. The CDR3 reads CASSLASSAAQETQYF. CDR3 nucleotides: TGTGCCAGCAGTCTAGCCTCATCGGCAGCCCAAGAGACCCAGTACTTC.

The CDR3 protein is CSVDPGAGQYNTEAFF. For the CDR3, the DNA is TGCAGCGTTGACCCGGGGGCGGGACAGTATAACACTGAAGCTTTCTTT. J is TRBJ1-1 and V is TRBV29-1; 7 bases align to TRBD1. CDR3 length: 16 residues. The V and J ends lost 3 bases and 2 bases, in that order; junction bases with no gene match: 12. Per germline, CDR1 SQVTM and CDR2 ANQGSEA.

This clone appeared once. This chain uses TRBV18 with TRBJ2-3, with unresolved D. The germline V gene has CDR1 KGHSH and CDR2 LQKENI. Trimming took off 3 bases at V and 4 bases at J, with 8 bases between the two ends. This CDR3 has 13 amino acids. In nucleotides, the CDR3 is TGTGCCAGCTCACCCCTAGTGGCAGATACGCAGTATTTT. Its translation is CASSPLVADTQYF.

This clone was counted a few times. The chain's CDR3 is CASSVDEGAGDTQYF. The CDR3 coding sequence is TGTGCCAGCAGCGTAGACGAGGGGGCAGGAGATACGCAGTATTTT. The genes are TRBV9 and TRBJ2-3; 7 bases align to TRBD1. The CDR3 has 15 residues. The germline CDR1 and CDR2 sequences are SGDLS and YYNGEE. J lost 5 bases, V lost 0 bases, and 6 bases had no gene match.

The chain employs TRBV11-2 and TRBJ1-1; 9 positions match TRBD1. Germline V gene data show CDR1 as SGHAT and CDR2 as FQNNGV. The CDR3 extends over 13 amino acids. The J segment lost 5 bases and the V segment lost 6 bases, leaving 4 bases of the junction unmatched. The CDR3 sequence is CASSRQGETEAFF. In DNA form, the CDR3 reads TGTGCCAGCAGTCGACAGGGGGAAACTGAAGCTTTCTTT. Full variable domain (rest looked up from reference TRBV11-2 and TRBJ1-1): EAGVAQSPRYKIIEKRQSVAFWCNPISGHATLYWYQQILGQGPKLLIQFQNNGVVDDSQLPKDRFSAERLKGVDSTLKIQPAKLEDSAVYLCASSRQGETEAFFGQGTRLTVV.

A note on this clone: The junction differs from germline at one of its ends, possibly a read error. This chain links TRBV6-5 with TRBJ1-2, with 8 bases fitting TRBD1. The CDR3 spans 12 residues. CDR1 MNHEY and CDR2 SVGAGI come from the germline V gene. The CDR3 nucleotides are TGTGCCAGCCATGACAGGGGCTATGGCAACACCTTC. Protein sequence: CASHDRGYGNTF.

The chain employs TRBV6-1 and TRBJ2-7; 8 nucleotides align to TRBD1. The CDR3 is 14 amino acids. V was pared by 4 bases and J by 5 bases, with 7 bases of the junction left unmatched. The germline CDR1 and CDR2 sequences are MNHNS and SASEGT. CDR3 sequence (DNA): TGTGCCAGCAGTGTCGCAGGGGGCAGGGACGAGCAGTACTTC. It yields the protein CASSVAGGRDEQYF.

In its sample, this clone was seen a few times. CDR3 sequence: CASSQGQLKTNTGELFF. Written as DNA, the CDR3 is TGCGCCAGCAGCCAAGGACAGTTAAAAACTAACACCGGGGAGCTGTTTTTT. The chain recombines TRBV4-1 with TRBJ2-2, with D perhaps matching TRBD1 (5 bases). V was cut by 1 base and J by 2 bases, with 14 bases left in between. Germline lookup yields CDR1 MGHRA and CDR2 YSYEKL. The CDR3 length is 17 residues.

The chain uses TRBV27 and TRBJ2-3; the match to TRBD2 covers 10 bases. Germline CDR1 and CDR2: MNHEY and SMNVEV (reference sequence). The CDR3 has 16 amino acids. V shed 2 bases, J shed 6 bases, and the junction held 8 bases outside the gene matches. The CDR3 DNA reads TGTGCCAGCAGTTTACTCCTAGCGGGGGAATTGGATACGCAGTATTTT. Residues: CASSLLLAGELDTQYF.

This chain connects TRBV19 to TRBJ2-1, with a weak D call TRBD2 (6 bases). Germline lookup yields CDR1 LNHDA and CDR2 SQIVND (reference sequence). The CDR3 runs 13 residues. Trimming pared 7 bases from V and 6 bases from J, leaving 13 bases between. CDR3 in DNA: TGTGCCAGTAACGAGGGAGGATCCAATGAGCAGTTCTTC. The encoded protein is CASNEGGSNEQFF.

This chain connects TRBV11-2 to TRBJ2-3; D unresolved. CDR1 is SGHAT, CDR2 FQNNGV, per germline. The CDR3 has 13 amino acids. Trimming pared 0 bases from V and 2 bases from J, leaving 3 bases between. The CDR3 is CASSLDFTDTQYF. For the CDR3, the DNA is TGTGCCAGCAGCTTAGACTTCACAGATACGCAGTATTTT.

This clone came up once. J is TRBJ1-1 and V is TRBV6-5, with a possible D match to TRBD1 (6 bases). The CDR3 contains 14 residues. Trimming took 6 bases from V and 1 from J, leaving 12 bases between them. Germline V lookup: CDR1 MNHEY, CDR2 SVGAGI. The CDR3 DNA sequence: TGTGCCAGCAGCCACCGGACAGAGAACACTGAAGCTTTCTTT. It specifies CASSHRTENTEAFF.

This clone was picked up a small number of times. This chain uses TRBV21-1 with TRBJ2-2; the D segment call TRBD1 is taken from the table without a DNA check. TRBV21-1 is a pseudogene. The CDR3 runs 16 residues. The CDR3: CASSKRKDSQTGELFF. The CDR3 nucleotides read TGTGCCAGCAGCAAACGCAAGGACAGTCAAACCGGGGAGCTGTTTTTT.

The CDR3 DNA sequence: TGTGCCAGCAGTTTATGGGGACAGCACCAATCAACTAATGAAAAACTGTTTTTT. The encoded protein is CASSLWGQHQSTNEKLFF. The rearrangement links TRBV28 to TRBJ1-4; 7 bases are shared with TRBD1. The CDR3 runs to 18 residues. CDR1 is MDHEN and CDR2 is SYDVKM in the germline V gene. The V segment lost 0 bases and the J segment 0 bases; nucleotides outside the gene matches: 7. The whole variable domain, remainder taken from reference TRBV28 and TRBJ1-4, is DVKVTQSSRYLVKRTGEKVFLECVQDMDHENMFWYRQDPGLGLRLIYFSYDVKMKEKGDIPEGYSVSREKKERFSLILESASTNQTSMYLCASSLWGQHQSTNEKLFFGSGTQLSVL.

The chain combines TRBV6-1 with TRBJ2-3; 10 nucleotides agree with TRBD2. Germline trimming cut 6 bases from V and 6 bases from J; bases unmatched to any gene: 12. The CDR3 loop spans 16 amino acids. Germline V CDR1 and CDR2: MNHNS, SASEGT. The CDR3 bases are TGTGCCAGCAGAGAAATGAGCGGGGGGGCGGGGGATACGCAGTATTTT. As protein: CASREMSGGAGDTQYF.

The J gene is TRBJ2-7, the V gene TRBV6-6; 11 bases fit TRBD2. The length of the CDR3 is 16 residues. J gave up 4 bases and V 4 bases, and 9 bases lay outside the gene matches. CDR1 and CDR2 (germline): MNHNY, SVGAGI (reference sequence). Here the CDR3 DNA reads TGTGCCAGCAGTTCAAAGTCCCTAGCGGGAGGTTACGAGCAGTACTTC. It yields the protein CASSSKSLAGGYEQYF.

The V and J genes are TRBV4-1 and TRBJ2-3; 7 nucleotides align to TRBD2. There are 17 residues in the CDR3. V lost 4 bases, J lost 6 bases, and 16 bases stayed unmatched. In germline, CDR1 is MGHRA, CDR2 YSYEKL. The CDR3 bases are TGCGCCAGCAGCCCGGTAGGGGTGACTAGCATTCTGGATACGCAGTATTTT. It yields the protein CASSPVGVTSILDTQYF.

V and J are TRBV7-9 and TRBJ2-5; the D is unclear. The CDR3 covers 13 residues. Germline loops: CDR1 SEHNR, CDR2 FQNEAQ (reference sequence). Trimming pared 1 base from V and 3 bases from J, leaving 6 bases between. The CDR3 loop reads CASSLGSEETQYF. CDR3 sequence (DNA): TGTGCCAGCAGCTTAGGCAGTGAAGAGACCCAGTACTTC.

The chain employs TRBV19 and TRBJ1-5; 7 positions match TRBD1. The germline V gene has CDR1 LNHDA and CDR2 SQIVND (reference sequence). The CDR3 has 18 residues. The J segment lost 7 bases and the V segment lost 5 bases, leaving 20 bases of the junction unmatched. The CDR3 nucleotides are TGTGCCAGTAGTGCCGCAAAGGGGGCGAACAACAATAACCAGCCCCAGCATTTT. Translation: CASSAAKGANNNNQPQHF.

The genes are TRBV19 and TRBJ2-3, with 10 positions matching TRBD1. The CDR3 sequence is 17 residues long. Germline V gives CDR1 LNHDA, CDR2 SQIVND (reference sequence). V shed 8 bases, J shed 11 bases, and the junction held 22 bases outside the gene matches. CDR3 sequence: CASYTNPTRQGAFLQYF. The CDR3 region has the DNA TGTGCCAGTTATACAAATCCGACGCGACAGGGGGCCTTCTTGCAGTATTTT.

The V and J genes are TRBV10-3 and TRBJ1-2, with D perhaps TRBD1 (6 bases). With 7 bases removed from V and 3 bases from J, the gap between germline ends came to 18 bases. The CDR3 contains 15 residues. CDR1 and CDR2 from the germline V gene are ENHRY and SYGVKD. The CDR3 sequence: CAITPDGGLDYGYTF. In DNA form, the CDR3 reads TGTGCCATCACTCCCGACGGGGGGCTGGACTATGGCTACACCTTC.

CDR3 DNA sequence: TGCGCCAGCAGCTTGCGAGCCTCTGGGGCCAACGTCCTGACTTTC. Its protein is CASSLRASGANVLTF. The chain carries TRBV5-1 and TRBJ2-6; no clear D. The CDR3 runs to 15 residues. Between the trimmed V and J ends, which lost 1 base and 0 bases, there was a span of 5 bases. The germline CDR1 and CDR2 sequences are SGHRS and YFSETQ. The entire variable domain, with the rest obtained from reference TRBV5-1 and TRBJ2-6, is as follows: KAGVTQTPRYLIKTRGQQVTLSCSPISGHRSVSWYQQTPGQGLQFLFEYFSETQRNKGNFPGRFSGRQFSNSRSEMNVSTLELGDSALYLCASSLRASGANVLTFGAGSRLTVL.

The rearrangement joins TRBV6-5 to TRBJ1-2; TRBD1 agrees at 7 bases. CDR1 MNHEY and CDR2 SVGAGI come from the germline V gene. The V gene end was trimmed by 4 bases and the J gene end by 2 bases; junction bases not matched to a gene: 1. The CDR3 extends over 13 amino acids. The CDR3 reads CASSSGQNYGYTF. CDR3 DNA: TGTGCCAGCAGTTCGGGACAGAACTATGGCTACACCTTC.

The chain combines TRBV6-5 with TRBJ2-7, with TRBD1 matching 10 bases. With 6 bases clipped from V and 6 bases from J, the junction kept 11 bases outside the gene matches. CDR3 length: 15 amino acids. Germline-derived CDR1 and CDR2 are MNHEY and SVGAGI. CDR3 sequence: CASRFRGTGAPEQYF. In DNA form, the CDR3 reads TGTGCCAGCAGGTTTAGAGGGACAGGGGCACCCGAGCAGTACTTC.

This chain uses TRBV27 with TRBJ2-2; 7 bases are shared with TRBD1. Unmatched junction bases numbered 8, after V lost 6 bases and J lost 4 bases. The CDR3 is 15 residues long. Germline values: CDR1 MNHEY, CDR2 SMNVEV (reference sequence). The CDR3 loop reads CASRRLTGATGELFF. Written as DNA, the CDR3 is TGTGCCAGCAGAAGACTCACAGGGGCCACCGGGGAGCTGTTTTTT.

The chain has TRBV19 and TRBJ2-7, with 7 bases lining up with TRBD1. Germline CDR1 is LNHDA and CDR2 is SQIVND (reference sequence). The CDR3 consists of 15 residues. J lost 4 bases, V lost 2 bases, and 8 bases had no gene match. For the CDR3, the DNA is TGTGCCAGTAGTATATTGTTAGGGGGCGATTACGAGCAGTACTTC. It yields the protein CASSILLGGDYEQYF.

This chain connects TRBV7-3 to TRBJ1-2; maybe TRBD1 (6 bases). With 5 bases removed from V and 0 bases from J, the gap between germline ends came to 16 bases. Per the germline V gene, CDR1 is SGHTA and CDR2 is FQGTGA. The CDR3 length is 16 residues. CDR3 sequence (DNA): TGTGCCAGCAGCCCACAACCGACAGGTTCTAACTATGGCTACACCTTC. Residues: CASSPQPTGSNYGYTF.